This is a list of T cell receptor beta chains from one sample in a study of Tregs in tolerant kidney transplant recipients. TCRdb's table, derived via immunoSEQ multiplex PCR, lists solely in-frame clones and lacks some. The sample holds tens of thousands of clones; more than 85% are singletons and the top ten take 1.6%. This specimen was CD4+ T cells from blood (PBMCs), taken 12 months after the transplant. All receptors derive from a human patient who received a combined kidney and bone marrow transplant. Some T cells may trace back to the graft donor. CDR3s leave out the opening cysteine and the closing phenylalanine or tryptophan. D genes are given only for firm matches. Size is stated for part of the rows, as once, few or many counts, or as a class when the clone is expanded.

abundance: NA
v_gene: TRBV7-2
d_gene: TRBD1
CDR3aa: ASSAQRQGFSSGELF

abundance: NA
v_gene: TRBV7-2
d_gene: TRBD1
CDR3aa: ASSLGQGNTEAF

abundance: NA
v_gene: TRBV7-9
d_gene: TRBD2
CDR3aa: ASSLWGGVLLNNEQF

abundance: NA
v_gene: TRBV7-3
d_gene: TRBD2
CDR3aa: ASSLSRLAGGRTDTQY

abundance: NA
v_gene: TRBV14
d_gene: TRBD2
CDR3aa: ASSLRLQRGPPGEQF

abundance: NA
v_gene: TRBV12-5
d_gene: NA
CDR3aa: ASGLDREILAKNIQY

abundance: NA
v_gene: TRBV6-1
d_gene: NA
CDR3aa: ASSGLANTGELF

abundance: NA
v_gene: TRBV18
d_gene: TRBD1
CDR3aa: ASSLSRQGRTEAF

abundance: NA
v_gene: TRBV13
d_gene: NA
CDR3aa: ASSSFGNQPQH

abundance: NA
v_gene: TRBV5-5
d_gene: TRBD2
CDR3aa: ASSHKPGRGDTQY

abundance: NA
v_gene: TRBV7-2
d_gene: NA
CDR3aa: ASSLDSSGNTIY

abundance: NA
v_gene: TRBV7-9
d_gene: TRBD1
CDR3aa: ASRTPGTVGFSSYNEQF

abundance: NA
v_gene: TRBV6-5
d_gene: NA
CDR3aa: ASSYQGYGYT

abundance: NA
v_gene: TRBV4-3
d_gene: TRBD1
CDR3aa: ASSQYRGRNHEQY

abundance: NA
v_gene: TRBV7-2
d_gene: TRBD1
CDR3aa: ASSKKGDRTSYEQY

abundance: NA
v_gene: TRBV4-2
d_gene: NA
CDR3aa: ASSLRTSATREETQY

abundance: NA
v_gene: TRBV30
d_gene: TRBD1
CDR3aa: AWSVRDRGPYEQY

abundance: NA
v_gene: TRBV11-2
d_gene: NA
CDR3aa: ASSLRIRELYQETQY

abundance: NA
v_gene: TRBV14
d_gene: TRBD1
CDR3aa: ASSQDRTGTGKAF

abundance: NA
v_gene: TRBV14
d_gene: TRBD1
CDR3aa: ASSQWTGGNWLGNTEAF

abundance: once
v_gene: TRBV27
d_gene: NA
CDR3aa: ASSLNRGNQPQH

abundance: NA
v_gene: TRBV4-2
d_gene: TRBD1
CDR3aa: ASSQDGRTGVNEQF

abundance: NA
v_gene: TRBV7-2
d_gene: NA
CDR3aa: ASSLNAGNINYGYT

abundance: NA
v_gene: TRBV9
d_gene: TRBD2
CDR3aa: ASSVSGGPYNEQF

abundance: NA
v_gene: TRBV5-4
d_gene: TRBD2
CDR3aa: ASSLDGLAGEGETQY

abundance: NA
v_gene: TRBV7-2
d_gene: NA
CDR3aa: ASSPGGNTGELF

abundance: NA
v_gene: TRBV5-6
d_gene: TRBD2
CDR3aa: ASSDPGLAGEDEQF

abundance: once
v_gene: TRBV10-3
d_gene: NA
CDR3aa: AISEGGAFTDTQY

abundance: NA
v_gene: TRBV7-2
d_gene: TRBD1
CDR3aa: ASSPIFRRDRLFGELF

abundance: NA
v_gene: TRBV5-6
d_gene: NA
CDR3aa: ASSLQGMSYGYT

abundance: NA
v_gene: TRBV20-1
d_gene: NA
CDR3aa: SARGGETQY

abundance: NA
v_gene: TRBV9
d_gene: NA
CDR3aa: ASSRLNRVMWNSPLH

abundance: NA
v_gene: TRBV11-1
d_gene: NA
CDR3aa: ASKTGRTGELF

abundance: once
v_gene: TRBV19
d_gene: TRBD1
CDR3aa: ASTAQGSPEAF

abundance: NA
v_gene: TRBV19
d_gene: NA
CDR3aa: ASSMWGGAGQPQH

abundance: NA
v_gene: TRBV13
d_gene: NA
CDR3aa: ASSSLGSLKWNTEAF

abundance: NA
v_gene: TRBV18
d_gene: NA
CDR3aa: ASSQPEQGYEQY

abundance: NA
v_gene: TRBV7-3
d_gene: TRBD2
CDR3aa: ASSPGLAGDTQY